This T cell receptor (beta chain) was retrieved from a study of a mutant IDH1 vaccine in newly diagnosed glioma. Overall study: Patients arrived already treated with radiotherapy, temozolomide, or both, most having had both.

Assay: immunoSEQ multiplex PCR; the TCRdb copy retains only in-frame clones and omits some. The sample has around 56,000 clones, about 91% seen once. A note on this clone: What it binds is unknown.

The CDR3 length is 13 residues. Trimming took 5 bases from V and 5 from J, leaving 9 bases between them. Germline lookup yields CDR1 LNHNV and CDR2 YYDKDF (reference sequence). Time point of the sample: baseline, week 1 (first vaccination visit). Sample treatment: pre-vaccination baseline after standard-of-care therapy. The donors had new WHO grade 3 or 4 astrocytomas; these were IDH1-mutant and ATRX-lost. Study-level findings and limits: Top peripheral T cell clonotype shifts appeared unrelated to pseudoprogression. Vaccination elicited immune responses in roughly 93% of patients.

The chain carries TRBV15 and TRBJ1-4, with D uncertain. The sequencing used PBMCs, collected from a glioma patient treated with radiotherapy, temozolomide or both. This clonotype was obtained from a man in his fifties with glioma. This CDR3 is CATSPGANEKLFF. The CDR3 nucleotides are TGTGCCACCAGCCCAGGTGCCAATGAAAAACTGTTTTTT. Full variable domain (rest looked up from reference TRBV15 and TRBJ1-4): DAMVIQNPRYQVTQFGKPVTLSCSQTLNHNVMYWYQQKSSQAPKLLFHYYDKDFNNEADTPDNFQSRRPNTSFCFLDIRSPGLGDTAMYLCATSPGANEKLFFGSGTQLSVL.